This passage covers 10 T cell receptor beta chains from one sample sequenced in a study of T cells in Graves' hyperthyroidism and ophthalmopathy. Authors of the study amplified TCR beta CDR3 regions from RNA transcripts. The HTBI set primed first-round TCR CDR3 RT-PCR. TCRdb reprocessed the multiplex PCR reads with MiXCR, giving one entry per CDR3 protein. The table has a few hundred thousand distinct CDR3 sequences, 13% to 15% seen once. Sequenced sample: blood. The receptor set was obtained from a woman aged 30 to 39 with Graves' ophthalmopathy.

The CDR3 DNA reads TGCGCCAGCAGCCAAGATCAAGAGGGTCCCGGGGAGCTGTTTTTT. It specifies CASSQDQEGPGELFF. V gene TRBV4-1 combines with J gene TRBJ2-2; perhaps TRBD2 as D (5 bases). This CDR3 has 15 amino acids. V was pared by 0 bases and J by 6 bases, with 11 bases between. Germline CDR1 is MGHRA and CDR2 is YSYEKL.

At least ten counts were recorded for this clonotype. The chain is built from TRBV3-1 and TRBJ2-3, with 9 bases lining up with TRBD2. J was trimmed by 5 bases and V by 1 base; bases with no gene match: 7. Germline V gives CDR1 LGHDT, CDR2 YNNKEL (reference sequence). The CDR3 spans 16 residues. Written as DNA, the CDR3 is TGTGCCAGCAGCCAAGTGGGCGGGGGGGCTGAAGATACGCAGTATTTT. Translation gives CASSQVGGGAEDTQYF.

This clonotype was picked up many times. The genes are TRBV12-3 or TRBV12-4 and TRBJ2-7, with D unclear. V lost 2 bases and J lost 2, with 7 bases in between. This CDR3 has 13 residues. Written as DNA, the CDR3 is TGTGCCAGCAGTTTACAACTAACCTACGAGCAGTACTTC. The encoded protein is CASSLQLTYEQYF.

This clonotype was seen ten or more times. J is TRBJ2-1 and V is TRBV11-3; no definite D call. The CDR3 is 13 residues long. V was shortened by 5 bases and J by 2 bases, with 7 bases between the two germline ends. CDR1 is SGHNT and CDR2 is YENEEA in the germline V gene. The CDR3 coding sequence is TGTGCCAGCAGCCAACGCCCCTACAATGAGCAGTTCTTC. Amino acid sequence: CASSQRPYNEQFF.

This clonotype was found a few times. The rearrangement joins TRBV6-2 or TRBV6-3 to TRBJ2-2; a possible D gene is TRBD2 (6 bases). The germline gives CDR1 MNHEY, CDR2 SVGEGT. V lost 7 bases to trimming and J lost 2 bases, with 20 bases between them. This CDR3 is 17 amino acids long. CDR3 region: CASTGSILGGNTGELFF. As DNA, the CDR3 is TGTGCCAGCACCGGATCAATTTTGGGGGGAAACACCGGGGAGCTGTTTTTT.

The V gene is TRBV12-3 or TRBV12-4, the J gene TRBJ2-3; 9 bases line up with TRBD2. The CDR3 has 16 amino acids. The junction had 9 bases not matched to a gene; V was cut back by 5 bases and J by 3 bases. The CDR3 DNA is TGTGCCAGCAGTCCCCCTCTAGCGGGGTTAACAGATACGCAGTATTTT. This codes for CASSPPLAGLTDTQYF.

The gene calls are TRBV19 and TRBJ2-5, with D unclear. The length of the CDR3 is 14 residues. V was trimmed by 3 bases and J by 1 base, leaving 9 bases between them. In germline, CDR1 is LNHDA, CDR2 SQIVND (reference sequence). The CDR3 reads CASSIPGIQETQYF. The CDR3 DNA reads as TGTGCCAGTAGTATTCCTGGAATCCAAGAGACCCAGTACTTC.

In this sample, this clonotype turned up many times. This sequence joins TRBV19 and TRBJ1-1; D unresolved. The CDR3 has 13 residues. Per germline, CDR1 LNHDA and CDR2 SQIVND (reference sequence). V lost 5 bases to trimming and J lost 1 base, with 8 bases between them. As DNA, the CDR3 is TGTGCCAGTAGTTCGCAGAAGAACACTGAAGCTTTCTTT. It codes for CASSSQKNTEAFF.

This clonotype was seen many times. The chain couples TRBV7-9 to TRBJ2-7; 8 nucleotides agree with TRBD1. This CDR3 is 13 amino acids long. Germline CDR1 and CDR2: SEHNR and FQNEAQ (reference sequence). V shed 4 bases and J 9 bases; nucleotides not matched to a gene: 8. The CDR3 DNA reads TGTGCCAGCAGCTCCGGACAGGGCATCTCGCAGTACTTC. This sequence encodes CASSSGQGISQYF.

This clonotype was seen ten or more times. The chain uses TRBV12-3 or TRBV12-4 and TRBJ2-1; TRBD2 aligns across 7 bases. This CDR3 is 17 amino acids long. The V segment lost 3 bases and the J segment 1 base; nucleotides outside the gene matches: 9. This CDR3 reads CASSFGYPAGSYNEQFF. In nucleotides, the CDR3 is TGTGCCAGCAGTTTTGGGTATCCAGCGGGGTCCTACAATGAGCAGTTCTTC.